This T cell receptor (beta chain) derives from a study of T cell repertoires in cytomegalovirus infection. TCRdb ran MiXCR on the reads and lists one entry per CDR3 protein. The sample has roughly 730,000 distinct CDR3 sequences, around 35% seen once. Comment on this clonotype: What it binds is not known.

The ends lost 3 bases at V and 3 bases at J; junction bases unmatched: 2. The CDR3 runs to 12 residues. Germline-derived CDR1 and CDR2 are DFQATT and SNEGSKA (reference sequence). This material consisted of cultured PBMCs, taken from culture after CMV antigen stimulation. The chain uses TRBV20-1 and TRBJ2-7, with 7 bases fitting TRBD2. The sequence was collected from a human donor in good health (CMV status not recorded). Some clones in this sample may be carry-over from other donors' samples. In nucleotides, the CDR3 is TGCAGTGCTAGGGCTAGCGGCTACGAGCAGTACTTC. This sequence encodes CSARASGYEQYF.